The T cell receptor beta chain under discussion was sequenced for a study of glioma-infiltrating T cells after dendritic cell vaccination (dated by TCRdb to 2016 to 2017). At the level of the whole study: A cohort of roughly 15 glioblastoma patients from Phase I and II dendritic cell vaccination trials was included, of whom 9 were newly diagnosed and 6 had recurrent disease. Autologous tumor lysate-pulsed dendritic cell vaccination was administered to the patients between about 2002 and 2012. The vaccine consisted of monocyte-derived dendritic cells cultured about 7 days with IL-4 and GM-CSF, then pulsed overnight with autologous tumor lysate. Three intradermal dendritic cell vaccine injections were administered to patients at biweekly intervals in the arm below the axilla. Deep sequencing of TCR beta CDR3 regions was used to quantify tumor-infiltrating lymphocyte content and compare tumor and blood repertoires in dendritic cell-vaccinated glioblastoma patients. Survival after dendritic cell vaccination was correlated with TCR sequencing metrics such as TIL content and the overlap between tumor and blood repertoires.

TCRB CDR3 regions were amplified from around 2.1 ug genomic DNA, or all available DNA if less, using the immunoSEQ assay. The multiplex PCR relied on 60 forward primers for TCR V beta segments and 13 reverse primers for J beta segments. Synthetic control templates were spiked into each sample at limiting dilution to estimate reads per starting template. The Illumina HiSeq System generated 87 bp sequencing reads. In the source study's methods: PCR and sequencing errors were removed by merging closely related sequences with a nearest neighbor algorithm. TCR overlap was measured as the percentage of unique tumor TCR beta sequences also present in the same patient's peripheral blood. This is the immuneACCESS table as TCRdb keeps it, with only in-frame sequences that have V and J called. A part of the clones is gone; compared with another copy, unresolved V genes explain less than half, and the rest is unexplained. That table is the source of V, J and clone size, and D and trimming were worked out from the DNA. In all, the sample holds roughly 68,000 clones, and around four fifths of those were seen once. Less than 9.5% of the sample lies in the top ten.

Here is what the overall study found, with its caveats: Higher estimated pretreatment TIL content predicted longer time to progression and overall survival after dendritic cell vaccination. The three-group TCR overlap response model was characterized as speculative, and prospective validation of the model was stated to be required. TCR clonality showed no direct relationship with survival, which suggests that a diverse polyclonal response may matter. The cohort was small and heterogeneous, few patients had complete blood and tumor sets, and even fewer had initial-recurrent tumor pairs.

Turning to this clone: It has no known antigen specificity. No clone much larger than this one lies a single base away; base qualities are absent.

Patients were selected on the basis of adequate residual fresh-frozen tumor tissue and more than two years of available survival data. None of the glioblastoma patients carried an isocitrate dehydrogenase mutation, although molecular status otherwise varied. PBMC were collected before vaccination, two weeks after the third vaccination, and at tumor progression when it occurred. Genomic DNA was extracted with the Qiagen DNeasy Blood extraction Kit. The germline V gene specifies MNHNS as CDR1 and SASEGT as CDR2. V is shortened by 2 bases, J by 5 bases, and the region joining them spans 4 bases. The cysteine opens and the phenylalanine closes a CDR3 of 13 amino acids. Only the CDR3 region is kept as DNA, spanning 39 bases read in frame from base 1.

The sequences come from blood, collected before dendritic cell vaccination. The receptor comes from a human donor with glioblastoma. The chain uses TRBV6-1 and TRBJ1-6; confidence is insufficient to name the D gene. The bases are TGTGCCAGCAGTGAAATCGATAATTCACCCCTCCACTTT. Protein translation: CASSEIDNSPLHF.